One sample yielded the 12 T cell receptor beta chains listed below, sequenced in a study of T cell repertoires in cytomegalovirus infection. TCRdb used MiXCR to reprocess the reads, holding one entry per CDR3 protein. The data contain about 890,000 distinct CDR3 sequences, around 30% of them singletons. These TCRs are of unknown antigen specificity. The starting material was cultured CD8+ T cells from PBMCs, obtained from culture after CMV antigen stimulation. The source of these receptors is a human donor in good health (CMV status not recorded). Some clones in this sample may be carry-over from other donors' samples.

A note on this clonotype: A much larger clone sits a single nucleotide away, making a read error possible. V usage is TRBV7-2 and J usage is TRBJ2-3; 10 bases fit TRBD2. J lost 2 bases, V lost 0 bases, and 8 bases had no gene match. The CDR3 totals 18 residues. Germline V CDR1 and CDR2: SGHTA, FQGNSA. The CDR3 protein is CASSLAKLAGIVTDTQYF. The CDR3 nucleotides read TGTGCCAGCAGCTTAGCGAAACTAGCGGGGATTGTCACAGATACGCAGTATTTT.

The rearrangement joins TRBV28 to TRBJ1-2, with 7 nucleotides matching TRBD1. J lost 4 bases, V lost 6 bases, and 8 bases had no gene match. CDR1 and CDR2 from the germline V gene are MDHEN and SYDVKM. The CDR3 loop spans 14 amino acids. The CDR3 DNA is TGTGCCAGCAGACCGGGACAGTCGCTCTATGGCTACACCTTC. Encoded protein: CASRPGQSLYGYTF.

The J gene is TRBJ2-2, the V gene TRBV5-4; maybe TRBD2 (6 bases). CDR3 length: 15 amino acids. Trimming took off 4 bases at V and 6 bases at J, with 16 bases between the two ends. The germline CDR1 and CDR2 sequences are SGHNT and YYREEE (reference sequence). Here the CDR3 DNA reads TGTGCCAGCAGCCCAGAGGTGGGCGGGGCCGGGGAGCTGTTTTTT. Protein sequence: CASSPEVGGAGELFF.

CDR3 amino acids: CASSPLGTGGTGELFF. CDR3 coding DNA: TGCGCCAGCAGCCCTTTAGGGACAGGGGGAACCGGGGAGCTGTTTTTT. The chain combines TRBV4-1 with TRBJ2-2, with 11 bases matching TRBD1. Looked up from germline, CDR1 is MGHRA and CDR2 is YSYEKL. The CDR3 contains 16 residues. V lost 4 bases to trimming and J lost 5 bases; unmatched junction nucleotides: 6.

The rearrangement links TRBV6-6 to TRBJ2-2; no definite D call. Germline values: CDR1 MNHNY, CDR2 SVGAGI (reference sequence). The CDR3 has 12 amino acids. V lost 7 bases to trimming and J lost 1 base, with 4 bases between them. For the CDR3, the DNA is TGTGCCAGCAATGAGAACACCGGGGAGCTGTTTTTT. As protein: CASNENTGELFF.

The V call is TRBV7-8, the J call TRBJ2-1; 7 nucleotides agree with TRBD2. This CDR3 region has 16 residues. With V trimmed by 4 bases and J by 2 bases, 8 bases remained unmatched. The V gene's germline CDR1 is SGHVS and CDR2 FQNEAQ. The CDR3 loop is CASSSGEGIAYNEQFF. The CDR3 DNA reads as TGTGCCAGCAGCTCCGGGGAGGGAATAGCCTACAATGAGCAGTTCTTC. Together with reference TRBV7-8 and TRBJ2-1, the CDR3 gives the full variable domain: GAGVSQSPRYKVAKRGQDVALRCDPISGHVSLFWYQQALGQGPEFLTYFQNEAQLDKSGLPSDRFFAERPEGSVSTLKIQRTQQEDSAVYLCASSSGEGIAYNEQFFGPGTRLTVL.

This clonotype came up many times. The chain combines TRBV7-6 with TRBJ2-1; 11 positions agree with TRBD2. The CDR3 runs 16 residues. The V gene end was trimmed by 4 bases and the J gene end by 7 bases; junction bases not matched to a gene: 9. Germline CDR1 is SGHVS and CDR2 is FNYEAQ. CDR3 DNA: TGTGCCAGCAGCTCTCTCAAGGGACTAGCGGTAAATGAGCAGTTCTTC. As protein: CASSSLKGLAVNEQFF.

The chain is built from TRBV19 and TRBJ1-2; 8 bases are shared with TRBD1. Germline CDR1 LNHDA, CDR2 SQIVND (reference sequence). This CDR3 region has 16 residues. Unmatched junction bases numbered 8, after V lost 1 base and J lost 4 bases. The CDR3 sequence: CASSIVRETGAYGYTF. CDR3 sequence (DNA): TGTGCCAGTAGTATAGTCCGGGAGACAGGGGCCTATGGCTACACCTTC.

This chain links TRBV4-1 with TRBJ1-1; D call uncertain. This CDR3 has 16 amino acids. V lost 0 bases, J lost 4 bases, and 15 bases lay in between. Germline loops: CDR1 MGHRA, CDR2 YSYEKL. The CDR3 spells CASSQDGEGLGTEAFF. The CDR3 DNA is TGCGCCAGCAGCCAAGATGGGGAGGGCTTAGGCACTGAAGCTTTCTTT.

V gene TRBV19 combines with J gene TRBJ2-2; D might be TRBD2 (5 bases). Germline CDR1 and CDR2: LNHDA and SQIVND (reference sequence). There are 15 residues in the CDR3. V was shortened by 5 bases and J by 2 bases, with 12 bases between the two germline ends. The CDR3 DNA sequence: TGTGCCAGTAGTCCCCGGACTTCTAACACCGGGGAGCTGTTTTTT. Its protein is CASSPRTSNTGELFF.

This clonotype was picked up a small number of times. The chain links TRBV6-6 to TRBJ1-2; 7 bases fit TRBD1. Per germline, CDR1 MNHNY and CDR2 SVGAGI (reference sequence). With 10 bases clipped from V and 8 bases from J, the junction kept 19 bases outside the gene matches. This CDR3 contains 15 residues. CDR3 bases: TGTGCCACCGACCCCCCACACAGGGGAGGGGAAGGCTACACCTTC. It specifies CATDPPHRGGEGYTF.

In its sample, this clonotype was seen many times. The chain is built from TRBV6-1 and TRBJ2-7; 9 bases align to TRBD2. Germline-derived CDR1 and CDR2 are MNHNS and SASEGT. The J segment lost 2 bases and the V segment lost 3 bases, leaving 2 bases of the junction unmatched. This CDR3 has 14 residues. The CDR3 is CASSESGGPYEQYF. DNA of the CDR3: TGTGCCAGCAGTGAGAGCGGGGGGCCCTACGAGCAGTACTTC.